This section outlines one T cell receptor beta chain sequence together with its context. Its antigen is as yet unknown. Indicated time point: baseline, week 1 (first vaccination visit). Treatment described: pre-vaccination baseline after standard-of-care therapy. Newly diagnosed WHO grade 3 or 4 IDH1-mutant, ATRX-lost astrocytomas were identified in the donors. The sample originates from a study of a mutant IDH1 vaccine in newly diagnosed glioma. Looking at the study overall: Treated patients had a mean age of 40.4 years and a roughly 60% male, approximately 38% female split. Antecedent treatment encompassed radiotherapy, temozolomide, or their combination; the majority received both. Study findings and constraints: Of all patients, under 95% showed vaccine-induced immune responses.

The CDR3 is 15 amino acids. Per germline, CDR1 SGHRS and CDR2 YFSETQ. Unmatched junction bases numbered 5, after V lost 1 base and J lost 4 bases. Libraries were prepared by immunoSEQ multiplex PCR; TCRdb keeps only in-frame clonotypes and omits some of them. The table shows about 88,000 clones, with about four fifths occurring only once. Sample: PBMCs, taken from a glioma patient treated with radiotherapy, temozolomide or both. The chain links TRBV5-1 to TRBJ2-3; TRBD2 matches at 8 bases. This receptor was obtained from a middle-aged man with glioma. Some clones in this sample may be carry-over from other donors' samples. The CDR3 is CASSLIAGKADTQYF. Written as DNA, the CDR3 is TGCGCCAGCAGCTTGATAGCGGGGAAAGCAGATACGCAGTATTTT. The full variable domain, its missing parts supplied by reference TRBV5-1 and TRBJ2-3, is KAGVTQTPRYLIKTRGQQVTLSCSPISGHRSVSWYQQTPGQGLQFLFEYFSETQRNKGNFPGRFSGRQFSNSRSEMNVSTLELGDSALYLCASSLIAGKADTQYFGPGTRLTVL.